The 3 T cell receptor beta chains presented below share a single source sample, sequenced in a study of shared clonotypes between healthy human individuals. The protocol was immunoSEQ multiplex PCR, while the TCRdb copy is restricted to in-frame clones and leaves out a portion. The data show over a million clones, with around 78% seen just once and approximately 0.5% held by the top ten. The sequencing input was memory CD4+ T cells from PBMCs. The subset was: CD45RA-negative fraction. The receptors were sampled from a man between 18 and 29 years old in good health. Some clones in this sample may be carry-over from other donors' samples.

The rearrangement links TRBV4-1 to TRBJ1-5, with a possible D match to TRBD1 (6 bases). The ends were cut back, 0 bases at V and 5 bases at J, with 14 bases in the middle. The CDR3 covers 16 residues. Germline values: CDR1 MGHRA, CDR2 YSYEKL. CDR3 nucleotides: TGCGCCAGCAGCCAAGAAACTAACAGGGTTGATCAGCCCCAGCATTTT. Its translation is CASSQETNRVDQPQHF.

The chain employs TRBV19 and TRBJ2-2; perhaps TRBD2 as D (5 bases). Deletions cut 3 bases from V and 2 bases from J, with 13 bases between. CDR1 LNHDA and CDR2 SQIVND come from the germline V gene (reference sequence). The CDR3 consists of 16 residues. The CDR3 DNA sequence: TGTGCCAGTAGTATCGGGGTTGGATATAACACCGGGGAGCTGTTTTTT. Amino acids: CASSIGVGYNTGELFF.

For the CDR3, the DNA is TGTGCCAGCTCACCAAGGACAGGGATTGAGGTTGAGCAGTTCTTC. It specifies CASSPRTGIEVEQFF. This rearrangement joins TRBV18 to TRBJ2-1; TRBD1 agrees at 8 bases. With 2 bases clipped from V and 9 bases from J, the junction kept 9 bases outside the gene matches. This CDR3 contains 15 residues. The germline V gene encodes CDR1 KGHSH and CDR2 LQKENI.